What follows describes a single T cell receptor (beta chain). This entry belongs to a study of blood T cell repertoires in COVID-19. The method was immunoSEQ multiplex PCR; TCRdb's version includes in-frame clones alone and lacks a portion of them. This table holds roughly 300,000 clones, about 90% found once. The CDR3 extends over 14 amino acids. The V and J ends lost 8 bases and 4 bases respectively, with 14 bases between them. In germline, CDR1 is KGHDR, CDR2 SFDVKD. The V call is TRBV24-1, the J call TRBJ1-3; D might be TRBD1 (5 bases). The source of this sequence is a woman aged 25 to 39 with COVID-19, enrolled during active disease. The sample comprised peripheral blood. The CDR3 here is CATMFSGPGNTIYF. CDR3 coding DNA: TGTGCCACCATGTTCTCAGGGCCGGGAAACACCATATATTTT.